The clone carrying this T cell receptor beta chain appeared many times. The antigen is not known. The sample is drawn from a study of metastatic and nonmetastatic thyroid tumors. Study-level information: Repertoire data that came from the blood and tumor or nodule tissue of malignant and benign thyroid patients were compared.

All patients were untreated before thyroid surgery. Findings and limits, study-wide: Patients with malignant thyroid tumors reportedly had significantly higher TCR beta diversity than those with benign nodules, in blood and tumor.

TCRdb re-clonotyped the PCR reads via MiXCR. This table has about 92,000 clones, under 15% appearing once. The specimen sequenced was blood. This sequence originates from a female donor with papillary thyroid cancer or a benign thyroid nodule (not recorded which). Some clones in this sample may be carry-over from other donors' samples.

The CDR3 protein is CASSSGSTGHTEAFF. The CDR3 DNA is TGTGCCAGCAGTTCGGGGTCTACAGGGCACACTGAAGCTTTCTTT. The chain carries TRBV27 and TRBJ1-1; the D gene is possibly TRBD1 (6 bases). This CDR3 is built from 15 residues. The germline V gene encodes CDR1 MNHEY and CDR2 SMNVEV (reference sequence). The ends were cut back, 4 bases at V and 3 bases at J, with 15 bases in the middle.